Below are 28 T cell receptor beta chains sequenced from a single sample in a study of shared clonotypes between healthy human individuals. Naive CD8 cells lacked CD45RO and underwent positive selection for CCR7, leaving out terminally differentiated effector memory CD45RA+ cells. The assay was immunoSEQ multiplex PCR, and TCRdb's table has in-frame clones only and misses some. Counted here are 1.5 million to 2.5 million clones, about 95% occurring once; the ten biggest clones make up roughly 1%. The sequenced sample was naive CD8+ T cells sorted from blood. The receptors were sampled from a young man in good health.

V and J are TRBV7-2 and TRBJ2-5; 8 bases are a match to TRBD1. Trimming cost V 5 bases and J 5 bases; bases outside gene matches: 10. Germline CDR1 and CDR2: SGHTA and FQGNSA. This CDR3 contains 15 residues. The CDR3 reads CASSLTGGTSETQYF. DNA of the CDR3: TGTGCCAGCAGCCTTACAGGGGGGACCTCCGAGACCCAGTACTTC.

This chain uses TRBV5-1 with TRBJ2-1, with 7 nucleotides matching TRBD2. This CDR3 contains 18 residues. Per the germline V gene, CDR1 is SGHRS and CDR2 is YFSETQ. J was trimmed by 7 bases and V by 0 bases; bases with no gene match: 16. The CDR3 is CASSLAGVPGRSFNEQFF. CDR3 DNA: TGCGCCAGCAGCTTGGCCGGTGTCCCCGGGAGGTCTTTTAATGAGCAGTTCTTC.

The gene calls are TRBV7-8 and TRBJ2-2; tentatively, D is TRBD1 (6 bases). The CDR3 is 13 residues long. Germline V gene sequence: CDR1 SGHVS, CDR2 FQNEAQ. The CDR3 region is CALRGFNTGELFF. DNA for the CDR3: TGTGCGCTCAGGGGTTTTAACACCGGGGAGCTGTTTTTT.

This clone was recorded once. V gene TRBV13 combines with J gene TRBJ2-7; 11 nucleotides line up with TRBD2. The junction had 8 bases not matched to a gene; V was cut back by 2 bases and J by 2 bases. Germline-derived CDR1 and CDR2 are PRHDT and FYEKMQ (reference sequence). The CDR3 runs to 17 residues. CDR3 nucleotide sequence: TGTGCCAGCAGCTTAATACTAGCGGGGGCCAACCCCTACGAGCAGTACTTC. Its protein is CASSLILAGANPYEQYF.

The chain is built from TRBV30 and TRBJ2-3; unclear D gene. Trimming took off 5 bases at V and 2 bases at J, with 8 bases between the two ends. The CDR3 spans 12 residues. The V gene's germline CDR1 is GTSNPN and CDR2 SVGIG (reference sequence). The DNA of the CDR3 is TGTGCCTGGGCCCGAGACACAGATACGCAGTATTTT. Protein product: CAWARDTDTQYF.

The rearrangement links TRBV27 to TRBJ2-7, with no clear D. The CDR3 is 13 amino acids. The V and J ends lost 5 bases and 7 bases respectively, with 15 bases between them. Germline CDR1 and CDR2: MNHEY and SMNVEV (reference sequence). The CDR3 is CASSPQRQAEQYF. In DNA form, the CDR3 reads TGTGCCAGCAGTCCCCAGCGCCAGGCAGAGCAGTACTTC.

The rearrangement joins TRBV27 to TRBJ1-2; D remains ambiguous. The germline V gene encodes CDR1 MNHEY and CDR2 SMNVEV (reference sequence). The CDR3 is made up of 13 amino acids. Deletions cut 6 bases from V and 2 bases from J, with 10 bases between. The CDR3: CASRKGMNYGYTF. For the CDR3, the DNA is TGTGCCAGCAGGAAAGGGATGAACTATGGCTACACCTTC.

The chain couples TRBV7-9 to TRBJ1-6; unclear D gene. Trimming stripped 7 bases from V and 8 bases from J, with 9 bases between. CDR1 SEHNR and CDR2 FQNEAQ come from the germline V gene (reference sequence). This CDR3 is 12 amino acids long. CDR3 nucleotides: TGTGCCAGCACCCTTGTAGATTCACCCCTCCACTTT. Amino acids: CASTLVDSPLHF.

The genes are TRBV7-9 and TRBJ2-7; D gene unclear. The V end lost 1 base, the J end lost 4 bases, and 14 bases lay between the germline ends. The CDR3 spans 15 residues. Germline V gives CDR1 SEHNR, CDR2 FQNEAQ (reference sequence). This chain's CDR3 is CASSLVSSTLYEQYF. In DNA, the CDR3 is TGTGCCAGCAGCTTAGTTAGCTCGACCCTATACGAGCAGTACTTC.

The chain recombines TRBV7-9 with TRBJ2-5, with 10 bases lining up with TRBD2. Trimming cost V 2 bases and J 3 bases; bases outside gene matches: 9. The V gene's germline CDR1 is SEHNR and CDR2 FQNEAQ (reference sequence). The CDR3 covers 17 residues. This CDR3 is CASSLPTSGPTEETQYF. CDR3 nucleotide sequence: TGTGCCAGCAGCTTACCGACTAGCGGGCCTACTGAAGAGACCCAGTACTTC.

The chain employs TRBV9 and TRBJ2-1; perhaps TRBD2 as D (6 bases). Germline V gene lookup returns CDR1 SGDLS and CDR2 YYNGEE. Trimming cost V 0 bases and J 7 bases, with 14 bases left between them. The CDR3 spans 15 residues. CDR3 amino acids: CASSVGDWGTNEQFF. The CDR3 nucleotides are TGTGCCAGCAGCGTAGGGGACTGGGGGACTAATGAGCAGTTCTTC.

This chain joins TRBV10-1 and TRBJ2-5; D is undetermined. In germline, CDR1 is WNHNN, CDR2 SYGVQD (reference sequence). CDR3 length: 13 residues. V was pared by 0 bases and J by 5 bases, with 7 bases between. The CDR3 sequence is CASSESLGETQYF. The CDR3 DNA reads as TGCGCCAGCAGTGAGTCGCTAGGGGAGACCCAGTACTTC.

A single count supports this clone. J is TRBJ2-3 and V is TRBV30; D possibly corresponds to TRBD1 (7 bases). Germline CDR1 reads GTSNPN; CDR2 reads SVGIG (reference sequence). V lost 6 bases to trimming and J lost 3 bases, with 13 bases between them. The CDR3 is 13 residues long. This CDR3 reads CACESGGTDTQYF. CDR3 nucleotides: TGTGCCTGCGAGTCAGGGGGGACAGATACGCAGTATTTT.

This sequence joins TRBV9 and TRBJ2-7; the D call may be TRBD1 or TRBD2 (5 bases each). CDR3 length: 15 amino acids. Germline V lookup: CDR1 SGDLS, CDR2 YYNGEE. V was trimmed by 4 bases and J by 3 bases, leaving 17 bases between them. Here the CDR3 reads CASSSREEGIYEQYF. CDR3 bases: TGTGCCAGCAGCTCGAGGGAAGAGGGGATCTACGAGCAGTACTTC.

On this clone itself: This CDR3 is also generated by other DNA sequences in the sample. The CDR3 DNA reads TGTGCCAGCAGCGCGGGTGGTGAGCAGTTCTTC. Amino acid sequence: CASSAGGEQFF. The chain employs TRBV9 and TRBJ2-1; D remains unclear. CDR3 length: 11 amino acids. Germline CDR1 SGDLS, CDR2 YYNGEE. Trimming pared 3 bases from V and 9 bases from J, leaving 7 bases between.

The chain joins TRBV28 to TRBJ1-2; 7 bases are shared with TRBD1. Germline CDR1 MDHEN, CDR2 SYDVKM. V lost 4 bases and J lost 4; bases outside the gene matches: 12. There are 16 residues in the CDR3. As DNA, the CDR3 is TGTGCCAGCAGTTGGGGGGAGACAGGGAGTTTCTATGGCTACACCTTC. Protein product: CASSWGETGSFYGYTF.

The chain employs TRBV7-2 and TRBJ2-5; D is possibly TRBD2 (6 bases). Germline V gene sequence: CDR1 SGHTA, CDR2 FQGNSA. V lost 5 bases, J lost 5 bases, and 18 bases lay in between. The CDR3 length is 15 residues. The CDR3 coding sequence is TGTGCCAGCAGCCCACCCGGGACGGGAGTCGAGACCCAGTACTTC. Its protein product is CASSPPGTGVETQYF.

This clone was seen just once. V usage is TRBV4-3 and J usage is TRBJ2-1; D gene unclear. The CDR3 is 14 amino acids. Trimming left V 1 base short and J 8 bases short, with 12 bases between. Germline V gene data show CDR1 as LGHNA and CDR2 as YSLEER. CDR3 residues: CASSQGVGAHEQFF. DNA for the CDR3: TGCGCCAGCAGCCAAGGGGTAGGAGCGCATGAGCAGTTCTTC.

For this clone: The sample contains more than one DNA sequence encoding this CDR3. The chain joins TRBV9 to TRBJ2-1; weak D call: TRBD1 (5 bases). Germline values: CDR1 SGDLS, CDR2 YYNGEE. This CDR3 comprises 14 residues. V was clipped by 0 bases and J by 2 bases, with 6 bases between them. CDR3 in DNA: TGTGCCAGCAGCGTAGTAGGGGCCTACAATGAGCAGTTCTTC. Its translation: CASSVVGAYNEQFF.

The V gene is TRBV7-2, the J gene TRBJ1-2; no definite D call. Per the germline V gene, CDR1 is SGHTA and CDR2 is FQGNSA. CDR3 length: 16 amino acids. Between the trimmed V and J ends, which lost 5 bases and 2 bases, there was a span of 18 bases. The CDR3 protein is CASSLGSRGFNYGYTF. The CDR3 nucleotides are TGTGCCAGCAGCCTAGGTTCTCGAGGGTTCAACTATGGCTACACCTTC.

This sequence joins TRBV5-1 and TRBJ2-5; the match to TRBD2 covers 10 bases. The length of the CDR3 is 16 residues. From germline, CDR1 is SGHRS and CDR2 YFSETQ. V dropped 1 base and J dropped 5; count of bases not matched to a gene: 8. The CDR3 sequence is CASSLRPSGSTETQYF. In DNA, the CDR3 is TGCGCCAGCAGCTTGAGGCCTAGCGGGAGTACGGAGACCCAGTACTTC.

The V and J genes are TRBV30 and TRBJ2-7; the match to TRBD2 covers 8 bases. CDR1 GTSNPN and CDR2 SVGIG come from the germline V gene (reference sequence). Trimming at V came to 2 bases and at J to 0 bases, leaving 9 bases not matched to a gene. The CDR3 loop spans 16 amino acids. The CDR3 region has the DNA TGTGCCTGGAGTATACTAGCGGCCTATACCTCCTACGAGCAGTACTTC. Residues: CAWSILAAYTSYEQYF.

J is TRBJ2-3 and V is TRBV9, with D perhaps matching TRBD2 (6 bases). The CDR3 is 13 residues long. V lost 1 base to trimming and J lost 6 bases, with 9 bases between them. Germline lookup yields CDR1 SGDLS and CDR2 YYNGEE. The CDR3 DNA sequence: TGTGCCAGCAGCGTAACGGGAGTGGATACGCAGTATTTT. It specifies CASSVTGVDTQYF.

This clone showed up just once. This chain links TRBV9 with TRBJ2-2; 7 nucleotides match TRBD1. V shed 3 bases, J shed 9 bases, and the junction held 2 bases outside the gene matches. The CDR3 consists of 12 residues. Per the germline V gene, CDR1 is SGDLS and CDR2 is YYNGEE. Written as DNA, the CDR3 is TGTGCCAGCAGCGCACAGGGGTGGGAGCTGTTTTTT. Protein sequence: CASSAQGWELFF.

The chain carries TRBV5-6 and TRBJ2-3; TRBD2 is a possible D gene (6 bases). CDR1 is SGHDT, CDR2 YYEEEE, per germline. V was shortened by 4 bases and J by 7 bases, with 10 bases between the two germline ends. The CDR3 length is 12 residues. This CDR3 is CASSDSGYTQYF. In nucleotides, the CDR3 is TGTGCCAGCAGCGATAGCGGATATACGCAGTATTTT.

The chain couples TRBV5-6 to TRBJ2-7; possibly TRBD1 or TRBD2 for D (5 bases each). CDR1 SGHDT and CDR2 YYEEEE come from the germline V gene. Deletions cut 4 bases from V and 3 bases from J, with 14 bases between. The CDR3 is 14 amino acids. CDR3 region: CASSGDQGFYEQYF. DNA of the CDR3: TGTGCCAGCAGCGGGGACCAGGGTTTCTACGAGCAGTACTTC.

The chain links TRBV4-3 to TRBJ1-2; D ambiguous. The V end was cut by 1 base, the J end by 4 bases, with 13 bases between. Germline loops: CDR1 LGHNA, CDR2 YSLEER. The CDR3 loop spans 15 amino acids. The DNA for the CDR3 is TGCGCCAGCAGCCAAGGTTTCAGTCGGGGCTATGGCTACACCTTC. It is translated as CASSQGFSRGYGYTF.

The rearrangement uses TRBV4-1 and TRBJ2-1; D might be TRBD2 (5 bases). V was pared by 4 bases and J by 8 bases, with 12 bases between. CDR1 is MGHRA, CDR2 YSYEKL, per germline. This CDR3 contains 13 residues. CDR3 region: CASSLTLRDEQFF. In DNA form, the CDR3 reads TGCGCCAGCAGCCTAACCTTGAGGGATGAGCAGTTCTTC.